This T cell receptor beta chain was retrieved from a study of blood T cell repertoires in COVID-19. Study context: Acute and convalescent COVID-19 samples came from the United States, Italy and Spain. T cells, B-cell-depleted T cells, or PBMCs provided the cDNA or gDNA that served as material.

One Seattle source followed patients from active infection through their disease course. As handled by the study authors: Counts of nucleated cells, estimated from reference gene primer amplification, were obtained. Some clones are missing from TCRdb's copy, which holds only in-frame ones; the method was immunoSEQ multiplex PCR. V and J calls and clone size follow that table, whereas D and trimming were derived from the DNA. The repertoire consists of about 180,000 clones, with about 84% occurring once and the leading ten covering 18%. The germline V gene encodes CDR1 MNHEY and CDR2 SVGAGI. This CDR3 comprises 15 residues. The ends were cut back, 6 bases at V and 3 bases at J, with 15 bases in the middle.

The chain is built from TRBV6-5 and TRBJ2-1; the D gene is possibly TRBD2 (6 bases). The receptor comes from a person aged 70 to 85 with COVID-19, enrolled during active disease. Sequencing input: peripheral blood. The CDR3 bases are TGTGCCAGCAGCTTCGTAGCGGATCACTACAATGAGCAGTTCTTC. Its protein is CASSFVADHYNEQFF.